The rows below give T cell receptor beta chains drawn from one sample of a study of early T cells in non-severe SARS-CoV-2 infection. TCRdb analysed the 5' RACE reads with MiXCR anew, one entry per CDR3 protein. This sample carries roughly 69,000 distinct CDR3 sequences, 9.5% of them seen once, and the ten largest clones take about 5.6%. The sequenced sample consisted of whole blood. The receptors were gathered from an adult who was a healthcare worker with PCR-confirmed SARS-CoV-2 infection or an uninfected control (not recorded which). CDR3s include the opening cysteine and the closing phenylalanine or tryptophan. D genes are given only for firm matches. Only part of the rows carry a size: once, few, many, or a class if the clone is expanded.

d_call: TRBD1
clone_size: .
v_call: TRBV29-1
j_call: TRBJ1-2
cdr3_nt: TGCAGCGTTGAAAGGGGGGACAGCTATGGCTACACCTTC
cdr3_aa: CSVERGDSYGYTF

d_call: TRBD2
clone_size: many
v_call: TRBV7-2
j_call: TRBJ2-7
cdr3_nt: TGTGCCAGCAACACCCAGCCACTAGCGGGAGGCCAGCAGTACTTC
cdr3_aa: CASNTQPLAGGQQYF

d_call: .
clone_size: .
v_call: TRBV9
j_call: TRBJ2-2
cdr3_nt: TGTGCCAGCAGCGTAGTCGGGGGGAACACCGGGGAGCTGTTTTTT
cdr3_aa: CASSVVGGNTGELFF

d_call: TRBD1
clone_size: many
v_call: TRBV5-5
j_call: TRBJ2-3
cdr3_nt: TGTGCCAGCAGCTTGACACAGGGGAGAAGCACAGATACGCAGTATTTT
cdr3_aa: CASSLTQGRSTDTQYF

d_call: TRBD2
clone_size: many
v_call: TRBV20-1
j_call: TRBJ2-1
cdr3_nt: TGCAGTGCTAGTAGTGGGGGGGGCTACAATGAGCAGTTCTTC
cdr3_aa: CSASSGGGYNEQFF

d_call: TRBD1
clone_size: few
v_call: TRBV20-1
j_call: TRBJ2-5
cdr3_nt: TGCAGTGCTAGGATTAGACAGGGGGTAGAGACCCAGTACTTC
cdr3_aa: CSARIRQGVETQYF

d_call: .
clone_size: many
v_call: TRBV6-5
j_call: TRBJ2-7
cdr3_nt: TGTGCCAGCAGTTCGAGGTCCTACGAGCAGTACTTC
cdr3_aa: CASSSRSYEQYF

d_call: .
clone_size: many
v_call: TRBV4-2
j_call: TRBJ1-5
cdr3_nt: TGTGCCAGCAGCCAACCCGAATTGGACGGCAATCAGCCCCAGCATTTT
cdr3_aa: CASSQPELDGNQPQHF

d_call: TRBD1
clone_size: few
v_call: TRBV7-8
j_call: TRBJ2-7
cdr3_nt: TGTGCCAGCAGCTTAGCCTGGGAACAGGGGGCGCTGTCTTCTGAGCAGTACTTC
cdr3_aa: CASSLAWEQGALSSEQYF

d_call: TRBD2
clone_size: many
v_call: TRBV19
j_call: TRBJ2-5
cdr3_nt: TGTGCCAGTAGTATAAGGGATTCAAGCAGGGGCCTTGTAGCGGGACAAGAGACCCAGTACTTC
cdr3_aa: CASSIRDSSRGLVAGQETQYF

d_call: TRBD2
clone_size: many
v_call: TRBV19
j_call: TRBJ2-1
cdr3_nt: TGTGCCAGTAGTATCCTAGCGGATATCAATGAGCAGTTCTTC
cdr3_aa: CASSILADINEQFF

d_call: TRBD1
clone_size: many
v_call: TRBV10-3
j_call: TRBJ2-2
cdr3_nt: TGTGCCATCAGTGAGTCGAGAGGGGGCTTGGGCACCGGGGAGCTGTTTTTT
cdr3_aa: CAISESRGGLGTGELFF

d_call: .
clone_size: .
v_call: TRBV6-2/TRBV6-3
j_call: TRBJ1-1
cdr3_nt: TGTGCCAGCAGTTGGGGGGGCACTGAAGCTTTCTTT
cdr3_aa: CASSWGGTEAFF

d_call: .
clone_size: many
v_call: TRBV12-3/TRBV12-4
j_call: TRBJ1-6
cdr3_nt: TGTGCCAGCAGTGACAGGAAAGGTTCACCCCTCCACTTT
cdr3_aa: CASSDRKGSPLHF

d_call: TRBD1
clone_size: .
v_call: TRBV18
j_call: TRBJ1-6
cdr3_nt: TGTGCCAGCTCAACCAGGACAGGAGATAATTCACCCCTCCACTTT
cdr3_aa: CASSTRTGDNSPLHF

d_call: .
clone_size: few
v_call: TRBV7-9
j_call: TRBJ1-1
cdr3_nt: TGTGCCAGCAGCTTACGCCTTGAGGGTCCCCCTGAAGCTTTCTTT
cdr3_aa: CASSLRLEGPPEAFF

d_call: .
clone_size: many
v_call: TRBV12-3/TRBV12-4
j_call: TRBJ1-1
cdr3_nt: TGTGCCAGCAGTTTCGCTCGCCGGCCGGACACTGAAGCTTTCTTT
cdr3_aa: CASSFARRPDTEAFF

d_call: .
clone_size: many
v_call: TRBV20-1
j_call: TRBJ2-5
cdr3_nt: TGCAGTGCTCCCCTTAGCGCACAGGAGACCCAGTACTTC
cdr3_aa: CSAPLSAQETQYF